The clone carrying this T cell receptor (beta chain) has just a few counts. The antigen is undetermined. The sample comes from a study of T-cell memory formation after mild COVID-19. TCR alpha and TCR beta cDNA libraries carrying sample barcodes and UMIs came from 5'RACE with constant-segment primers. Each CDR3 protein is one row after TCRdb ran MiXCR on the 5' RACE reads. This table holds approximately 250,000 distinct CDR3 sequences, 16% found once. General study findings and limits: Pre-infection memory contained some responding clones, which suggested that cross-reactive memory had joined. Second-wave clones with a day 37 peak had unconfirmed SARS-CoV-2 specificity.

J lost 1 base, V lost 6 bases, and 8 bases had no gene match. This CDR3 comprises 16 residues. Germline V gene sequence: CDR1 MDHEN, CDR2 SYDVKM. This receptor was obtained from a man aged 18 to 30 who had mild COVID-19 (a few samples of this study predate the infection). Cell type and time point are not known. The material sequenced was PBMCs or a T cell subset sorted from them (not recorded which). This chain connects TRBV28 to TRBJ2-4; 8 bases are shared with TRBD1. CDR3 loop: CASSERTGLAKNIQYF. The CDR3 coding sequence is TGTGCCAGCAGCGAAAGGACAGGGCTGGCCAAAAACATTCAGTACTTC.